One sample yielded the 27 T cell receptor beta chains listed below, sequenced in a study of T cells expressing NK-cell markers. With the 5' RACE reads reprocessed, TCRdb shows one record per CDR3 protein and no DNA. The clone table shows about 550,000 distinct CDR3 sequences, with the ten largest holding roughly 3.5%. The sequenced sample was blood T cells: a sorted CD56 or NKG2C T cell subset, CD4+ or CD8+ T cells, or bulk PBMC T cells (not recorded which). The receptors were sampled from a man between 18 and 29 years old in good health.

The chain recombines TRBV4-3 with TRBJ2-3; TCRdb designates TRBD2, a call that cannot be tested without DNA. The CDR3 contains 20 residues. Germline V lookup: CDR1 LGHNA, CDR2 YSLEER. CDR3 amino acids: CASSQGGLAGGTYSTDTQYF.

This chain joins TRBV27 and TRBJ1-1; lacking DNA, the TRBD1 call made by TCRdb goes unchecked. Germline V gene sequence: CDR1 MNHEY, CDR2 SMNVEV (reference sequence). CDR3 length equals 14 residues. Here the CDR3 reads CASSPWGTGAEAFF.

This chain connects TRBV5-4 to TRBJ2-3. Germline-derived CDR1 and CDR2 are SGHNT and YYREEE (reference sequence). This CDR3 is built from 15 residues. This CDR3 is CASSLVGRRTDTQYF. The complete variable domain, with remaining parts taken from reference TRBV5-4 and TRBJ2-3, reads ETGVTQSPTHLIKTRGQQVTLRCSSQSGHNTVSWYQQALGQGPQFIFQYYREEENGRGNFPPRFSGLQFPNYSSELNVNALELDDSALYLCASSLVGRRTDTQYFGPGTRLTVL.

The CDR3 loop is CSVESPRLAGGGRYEQFF. The genes are TRBV29-1 and TRBJ2-1; there is no DNA to check the TCRdb D call of TRBD2. The CDR3 extends over 18 amino acids. The germline CDR1 and CDR2 sequences are SQVTM and ANQGSEA.

J is TRBJ2-7 and V is TRBV6-2 or TRBV6-3. This CDR3 comprises 14 residues. Per the germline V gene, CDR1 is MNHEY and CDR2 is SVGEGT. CDR3 loop: CASSYSAVSYEQYF.

The chain uses TRBV10-1 and TRBJ2-1. CDR3 length: 13 amino acids. Germline V gene lookup returns CDR1 WNHNN and CDR2 SYGVQD (reference sequence). CDR3 loop: CASSGAAYNEQFF.

This sequence joins TRBV29-1 and TRBJ2-2; the TRBD2 assignment by TCRdb is unverifiable without DNA. CDR3 length equals 14 residues. Germline-derived CDR1 and CDR2 are SQVTM and ANQGSEA. The CDR3 here is CSVGTRVGTGELFF.

The chain couples TRBV29-1 to TRBJ1-2; absent DNA, TCRdb's TRBD1 call cannot be checked. CDR1 and CDR2 (germline): SQVTM, ANQGSEA. The CDR3 length is 14 residues. CDR3 loop: CSVPPGQGIYGYTF.

The chain employs TRBV20-1 and TRBJ1-4; TCRdb selects TRBD1, and the lack of DNA leaves this call unchecked. The CDR3 spans 15 residues. From germline, CDR1 is DFQATT and CDR2 SNEGSKA (reference sequence). This chain's CDR3 is CSAARGTATNEKLFF.

The CDR3 spells CAIATGQNNQPQHF. The chain carries TRBV10-3 and TRBJ1-5; there is no DNA to check the TCRdb D call of TRBD1. The germline gives CDR1 ENHRY, CDR2 SYGVKD. This CDR3 comprises 14 residues.

The chain combines TRBV5-1 with TRBJ2-1; no DNA is available, so the TRBD1 call from TCRdb remains unchecked. The germline CDR1 and CDR2 sequences are SGHRS and YFSETQ. This CDR3 has 14 amino acids. The CDR3 sequence is CASSLFPTGNEQFF.

The V gene is TRBV20-1, the J gene TRBJ2-1; TCRdb indicates TRBD2, and absent DNA this call remains unverified. Germline-derived CDR1 and CDR2 are DFQATT and SNEGSKA (reference sequence). The CDR3 has 17 residues. CDR3: CSAKRWRVAGSYNEQFF.

The chain uses TRBV28 and TRBJ2-7; TCRdb names TRBD1, which stays unverified in the absence of DNA. The V gene's germline CDR1 is MDHEN and CDR2 SYDVKM. CDR3 length equals 14 residues. The CDR3 protein is CASSFGTAGDEQYF.

J is TRBJ2-1 and V is TRBV7-9; TCRdb picks TRBD1, but there is no DNA to check that call. In germline, CDR1 is SEHNR, CDR2 FQNEAQ (reference sequence). CDR3 length: 17 amino acids. The CDR3 sequence: CASSSMDRGRGGNEQFF.

The V and J genes are TRBV7-2 and TRBJ1-2. CDR3 length: 15 residues. CDR1 SGHTA and CDR2 FQGNSA come from the germline V gene. This CDR3 is CASSLAGQLDYGYTF.

The V and J genes are TRBV12-3 or TRBV12-4 and TRBJ2-3; the D call from TCRdb, TRBD2, cannot be confirmed without DNA. The CDR3 runs 15 residues. The CDR3 sequence: CASSLSGTKADTQYF.

The rearrangement joins TRBV29-1 to TRBJ2-1; the TRBD2 assignment by TCRdb is unverifiable without DNA. This CDR3 comprises 14 residues. Germline V gene data show CDR1 as SQVTM and CDR2 as ANQGSEA. CDR3 in amino acids: CSVVGQALYNEQFF.

The V call is TRBV20-1, the J call TRBJ2-3; as DNA is missing, the TRBD1 call by TCRdb cannot be tested. CDR1 is DFQATT and CDR2 is SNEGSKA in the germline V gene (reference sequence). The CDR3 consists of 15 residues. CDR3 region: CSAGNRGHNTDTQYF.

This chain uses TRBV12-3 or TRBV12-4 with TRBJ1-4; TCRdb outputs TRBD1, but without DNA this stays unchecked. The CDR3 loop spans 14 amino acids. CDR3 residues: CASSLVGQGQKLFF.

The V and J genes are TRBV12-5 and TRBJ2-3. Germline V gene lookup returns CDR1 LGHNT and CDR2 FRNRAP. The CDR3 consists of 16 residues. The CDR3 spells CASGLVPGSSTDTQYF.

This chain uses TRBV12-3 or TRBV12-4 with TRBJ1-2; TCRdb's D call of TRBD1 is untestable without DNA. The CDR3 is 12 amino acids. The CDR3 spells CASSLRGDGYTF.

The chain has TRBV6-1 and TRBJ1-1; no DNA is available, so the TRBD1 call from TCRdb remains unchecked. The CDR3 runs to 15 residues. Germline V gene sequence: CDR1 MNHNS, CDR2 SASEGT. The CDR3 protein is CASNWDRDLNTEAFF.

V is TRBV10-3 and J is TRBJ2-7; the TRBD1 assignment by TCRdb is unverifiable without DNA. The CDR3 covers 14 residues. Germline CDR1 ENHRY, CDR2 SYGVKD. CDR3 in amino acids: CASKGTEISYEQYF.

CDR3 amino acids: CASSPRTGETQYF. V usage is TRBV7-3 and J usage is TRBJ2-5; TCRdb lists TRBD1, though no DNA is available to test this call. In germline, CDR1 is SGHTA, CDR2 FQGTGA. This CDR3 contains 13 residues. Using reference TRBV7-3 and TRBJ2-5 for the parts outside the CDR3, the full variable domain is GAGVSQTPSNKVTEKGKYVELRCDPISGHTALYWYRQSLGQGPEFLIYFQGTGAADDSGLPNDRFFAVRPEGSVSTLKIQRTERGDSAVYLCASSPRTGETQYFGPGTRLLVL.

The CDR3 reads CASSSNPGPPWEKLFF. The genes are TRBV7-3 and TRBJ1-4; TCRdb's D gene call, TRBD1, goes unchecked for lack of DNA. The germline V gene has CDR1 SGHTA and CDR2 FQGTGA. The CDR3 length is 16 residues.

This chain connects TRBV4-3 to TRBJ2-2. The CDR3 has 15 residues. The germline V gene encodes CDR1 LGHNA and CDR2 YSLEER. CDR3 sequence: CASSQVSLGTGELFF.

The CDR3 loop reads CSGTGGPKNEQYF. V is TRBV20-1 and J is TRBJ2-7; TCRdb reports TRBD1, a call that lacks DNA to check it against. Germline CDR1 reads DFQATT; CDR2 reads SNEGSKA (reference sequence). This CDR3 has 13 amino acids.